A selection of T cell receptor beta chains follows, all from one sample in a study of memory CD4+ T cells and cytomegalovirus serostatus. Profiling relied on immunoSEQ multiplex PCR, and the TCRdb table lists in-frame clones only, not all of them. This repertoire shows 50,000 or so clones, roughly 80% found once; its top ten account for 0.9% to 1.5%. Material for sequencing was memory CD4+ T cells from blood. These receptors were taken from an adult in good health and CMV-seropositive. Each CDR3 is given with its conserved first and last residue. Each record gives: J gene, V gene, clone size, D gene, CDR3 protein, CDR3 DNA. D genes are given only for firm matches. The size entry is marked missing in some rows and otherwise reads once, few, many or a size class.

j_call: TRBJ1-6
v_call: TRBV19
clone_size: NA
d_call: TRBD1
cdr3_aa: CASSKTGGASYNSPLHF
cdr3_nt: TGTGCCAGTAGTAAAACAGGGGGTGCTTCCTATAATTCACCCCTCCACTTT

j_call: TRBJ2-2
v_call: TRBV5-4
clone_size: NA
d_call: TRBD2
cdr3_aa: CASSLEAGGNTGELFF
cdr3_nt: TGTGCCAGCAGCTTGGAAGCGGGGGGGAACACCGGGGAGCTGTTTTTT

j_call: TRBJ2-2
v_call: TRBV4-2
clone_size: NA
d_call: TRBD2
cdr3_aa: CASSQVRGLDTGELFF
cdr3_nt: TGTGCCAGCAGCCAAGTGCGGGGGTTGGACACCGGGGAGCTGTTTTTT

j_call: TRBJ2-5
v_call: TRBV7-2
clone_size: NA
d_call: NA
cdr3_aa: CASSLGVYQETQYF
cdr3_nt: TGTGCCAGCAGCTTAGGAGTCTACCAAGAGACCCAGTACTTC

j_call: TRBJ2-3
v_call: TRBV5-1
clone_size: NA
d_call: NA
cdr3_aa: CASSPQVRDTQYF
cdr3_nt: TGCGCCAGCAGCCCACAGGTTAGGGATACGCAGTATTTT

j_call: TRBJ2-5
v_call: TRBV4-1
clone_size: NA
d_call: NA
cdr3_aa: CASSQDEARVGQETQYF
cdr3_nt: TGCGCCAGCAGCCAAGATGAGGCAAGGGTGGGCCAAGAGACCCAGTACTTC

j_call: TRBJ1-1
v_call: TRBV7-8
clone_size: few
d_call: NA
cdr3_aa: CASSFTGEDTEAFF
cdr3_nt: TGTGCCAGCAGCTTCACGGGGGAAGACACTGAAGCTTTCTTT

j_call: TRBJ1-2
v_call: TRBV7-2
clone_size: NA
d_call: NA
cdr3_aa: CASSPQTRNYGYTF
cdr3_nt: TGTGCCAGCAGCCCACAGACAAGGAACTATGGCTACACCTTC

j_call: TRBJ1-4
v_call: TRBV29-1
clone_size: NA
d_call: TRBD1
cdr3_aa: CSVGQGGFGEKLFF
cdr3_nt: TGCAGCGTTGGACAGGGGGGGTTTGGTGAAAAACTGTTTTTT

j_call: TRBJ2-5
v_call: TRBV19
clone_size: NA
d_call: TRBD2
cdr3_aa: CASKSRGGRETQYF
cdr3_nt: TGTGCCAGTAAGAGTCGGGGGGGTAGAGAGACCCAGTACTTC

j_call: TRBJ2-7
v_call: TRBV6-1
clone_size: NA
d_call: TRBD2
cdr3_aa: CASSEWAGGNPSYEQYF
cdr3_nt: TGTGCCAGCAGTGAATGGGCGGGGGGGAACCCCTCCTACGAGCAGTACTTC

j_call: TRBJ1-4
v_call: TRBV6-5
clone_size: NA
d_call: NA
cdr3_aa: CASTNNEKLFF
cdr3_nt: TGTGCCAGCACCAATAATGAAAAACTGTTTTTT

j_call: TRBJ1-2
v_call: TRBV19
clone_size: NA
d_call: NA
cdr3_aa: CASRNQIQDNYGYTF
cdr3_nt: TGTGCCAGCAGAAACCAGATCCAGGATAACTATGGCTACACCTTC

j_call: TRBJ1-4
v_call: TRBV10-1
clone_size: NA
d_call: NA
cdr3_aa: CASSESGQEEKLFF
cdr3_nt: TGCGCCAGCAGTGAGTCCGGTCAGGAAGAAAAACTGTTTTTT

j_call: TRBJ1-2
v_call: TRBV6-4
clone_size: few
d_call: TRBD1
cdr3_aa: CASSDSDRGRGYTF
cdr3_nt: TGTGCCAGCAGTGACTCAGACAGGGGACGTGGCTACACCTTC

j_call: TRBJ2-7
v_call: TRBV6-5
clone_size: NA
d_call: NA
cdr3_aa: CASSSPGTPSYEQYF
cdr3_nt: TGTGCCAGCAGTTCCCCGGGGACACCCTCCTACGAGCAGTACTTC

j_call: TRBJ2-5
v_call: TRBV7-9
clone_size: NA
d_call: TRBD2
cdr3_aa: CASSFRAGGRGTQYF
cdr3_nt: TGTGCCAGCAGCTTTCGGGCGGGGGGCCGTGGGACCCAGTACTTC

j_call: TRBJ2-2
v_call: TRBV4-3
clone_size: NA
d_call: TRBD1
cdr3_aa: CASSRNSGQGATGELFF
cdr3_nt: TGCGCCAGCAGCCGTAACTCCGGACAGGGTGCCACCGGGGAGCTGTTTTTT

j_call: TRBJ1-6
v_call: TRBV10-3
clone_size: NA
d_call: TRBD1
cdr3_aa: CAISEGQGGSTPLHF
cdr3_nt: TGTGCCATCAGTGAAGGACAGGGTGGTTCGACACCCCTCCACTTT

j_call: TRBJ1-2
v_call: TRBV29-1
clone_size: once
d_call: NA
cdr3_aa: CSVRTGKEGYTF
cdr3_nt: TGCAGCGTCCGTACAGGGAAGGAAGGCTACACCTTC

j_call: TRBJ1-3
v_call: TRBV7-2
clone_size: NA
d_call: NA
cdr3_aa: CASSSAGTIAGNTIYF
cdr3_nt: TGTGCCAGCAGCTCGGCCGGGACGATAGCAGGAAACACCATATATTTT

j_call: TRBJ2-1
v_call: TRBV18
clone_size: few
d_call: TRBD1
cdr3_aa: CASSTGTGGAVGNEQFF
cdr3_nt: TGTGCCAGCTCAACCGGGACAGGGGGCGCGGTGGGCAATGAGCAGTTCTTC

j_call: TRBJ1-3
v_call: TRBV18
clone_size: NA
d_call: TRBD1
cdr3_aa: CASSPGTGQGTIYF
cdr3_nt: TGTGCCAGCTCACCGGGGACAGGCCAAGGCACCATATATTTT

j_call: TRBJ2-1
v_call: TRBV15
clone_size: once
d_call: TRBD1
cdr3_aa: CATSRNFDRGLNNEQFF
cdr3_nt: TGTGCCACCAGCAGGAATTTCGACAGGGGCCTAAACAATGAGCAGTTCTTC